The 16 T cell receptor beta chains below were found in one sample sequenced in a study of control samples from healthy donors and cancer patients. Assay used: immunoSEQ multiplex PCR; TCRdb lists only in-frame clones, some missing. The sample lists tens of thousands of clones; 84% were seen once. The sample comprised PBMCs. The receptor source for this set is a man aged 65 to 79 with lung cancer.

The V gene is TRBV6-5, the J gene TRBJ2-1; D gene uncertain. In germline, CDR1 is MNHEY, CDR2 SVGAGI. Between the trimmed V and J ends, which lost 10 bases and 5 bases, there was a span of 18 bases. The CDR3 extends over 14 amino acids. CDR3 amino acids: CATKDQSRNNEQFF. For the CDR3, the DNA is TGTGCCACTAAAGATCAGTCACGAAACAATGAGCAGTTCTTC.

V usage is TRBV19 and J usage is TRBJ2-7, with D perhaps matching TRBD1 (6 bases). CDR1 is LNHDA, CDR2 SQIVND, per germline (reference sequence). V shed 2 bases and J shed 3 bases, with 11 bases lying between them. The CDR3 has 14 amino acids. CDR3 nucleotide sequence: TGTGCCAGTAGTATAAGGACAGATAACTACGAGCAGTACTTC. This codes for CASSIRTDNYEQYF.

V is TRBV19 and J is TRBJ2-3; 8 nucleotides align to TRBD2. The CDR3 loop spans 14 amino acids. Germline lookup yields CDR1 LNHDA and CDR2 SQIVND (reference sequence). The junction had 0 bases not matched to a gene; V was cut back by 1 base and J by 3 bases. The CDR3 nucleotides read TGTGCCAGTAGTATAGGCGGGGGGACAGATACGCAGTATTTT. Translation: CASSIGGGTDTQYF.

This chain joins TRBV6-1 and TRBJ2-2, with D unresolved. This CDR3 spans 15 amino acids. With 2 bases removed from V and 6 bases from J, the gap between germline ends came to 13 bases. CDR1 and CDR2 (germline): MNHNS, SASEGT. This CDR3 is CASSEFIFGSGELFF. The CDR3 DNA reads as TGTGCCAGCAGTGAATTTATTTTTGGTTCCGGGGAGCTGTTTTTT.

The J gene is TRBJ2-7, the V gene TRBV6-6, with 8 bases that match TRBD1. Trimming at V came to 9 bases and at J to 1 base, leaving 11 bases not matched to a gene. The CDR3 extends over 15 amino acids. Germline V gives CDR1 MNHNY, CDR2 SVGAGI (reference sequence). CDR3 coding DNA: TGTGCCAGTTCCTCCTGGGGACAGGTATCCTACGAGCAGTACTTC. This sequence encodes CASSSWGQVSYEQYF.

This sequence joins TRBV5-1 and TRBJ1-1, with D perhaps TRBD1 (5 bases). V was pared by 1 base and J by 6 bases, with 7 bases between. Germline V CDR1 and CDR2: SGHRS, YFSETQ. The CDR3 is made up of 12 amino acids. The CDR3 protein is CASSLTGSEAFF. The CDR3 coding sequence is TGCGCCAGCAGCTTGACAGGATCTGAAGCTTTCTTT. Drawing the rest from reference TRBV5-1 and TRBJ1-1, the complete variable domain is KAGVTQTPRYLIKTRGQQVTLSCSPISGHRSVSWYQQTPGQGLQFLFEYFSETQRNKGNFPGRFSGRQFSNSRSEMNVSTLELGDSALYLCASSLTGSEAFFGQGTRLTVV.

V is TRBV2 and J is TRBJ2-2; TRBD1 matches at 7 bases. The germline V gene encodes CDR1 SNHLY and CDR2 FYNNEI. This CDR3 spans 13 amino acids. The CDR3 DNA follows: TGTGCAGGAAACAGGGGGAACACCGGGGAGCTGTTTTTT. Its protein product is CAGNRGNTGELFF.

The chain combines TRBV30 with TRBJ1-1; D gene unclear. Germline loops: CDR1 GTSNPN, CDR2 SVGIG (reference sequence). The ends were cut back, 0 bases at V and 0 bases at J, with 8 bases in the middle. The CDR3 sequence is 14 residues long. The CDR3 here is CAWSVGPLNTEAFF. The DNA for the CDR3 is TGTGCCTGGAGTGTAGGCCCATTGAACACTGAAGCTTTCTTT.

J is TRBJ2-3 and V is TRBV18, with a possible D match to TRBD2 (5 bases). The length of the CDR3 is 13 residues. Trimming removed 3 bases from V and 5 bases from J, with 9 bases in between. Looked up from germline, CDR1 is KGHSH and CDR2 is LQKENI. CDR3 in DNA: TGTGCCAGCTCACCGGAACTAGAAGATACGCAGTATTTT. Translating gives CASSPELEDTQYF. Based on the CDR3 plus reference TRBV18 and TRBJ2-3, the full variable domain is NAGVMQNPRHLVRRRGQEARLRCSPMKGHSHVYWYRQLPEEGLKFMVYLQKENIIDESGMPKERFSAEFPKEGPSILRIQQVVRGDSAAYFCASSPELEDTQYFGPGTRLTVL.

The CDR3 region is CAWTRGQGGMAGELFF. The CDR3, as DNA: TGTGCCTGGACCCGGGGACAGGGGGGCATGGCCGGGGAGCTGTTTTTT. The chain employs TRBV30 and TRBJ2-2; 11 bases line up with TRBD1. The CDR3 contains 16 residues. Germline CDR1 is GTSNPN and CDR2 is SVGIG (reference sequence). J lost 6 bases, V lost 4 bases, and 10 bases had no gene match.

This clone has only one observation. This sequence joins TRBV10-2 and TRBJ1-3; D uncertain. Trimming cost V 8 bases and J 2 bases, with 7 bases left between them. The CDR3 is 12 amino acids. Germline CDR1 is WSHSY and CDR2 is SAAADI. This CDR3 reads CASLGPGNTIYF. The CDR3 DNA sequence: TGCGCCAGCCTCGGCCCTGGAAACACCATATATTTT.

The V call is TRBV10-3, the J call TRBJ1-2; no firm D call. Germline loops: CDR1 ENHRY, CDR2 SYGVKD. This CDR3 has 15 residues. Between the trimmed V and J ends, which lost 6 bases and 4 bases, there was a span of 18 bases. CDR3 DNA: TGTGCCATCAGCTCGAAGGCCCACCCCGGCTATGGCTACACCTTC. Translated: CAISSKAHPGYGYTF.

In DNA form, the CDR3 reads TGTGCCACCAGCAGAGATCCGGGGGGGCCTGATGAGCAGTTCTTC. Its translation is CATSRDPGGPDEQFF. The V gene is TRBV15, the J gene TRBJ2-1, with TRBD2 identical over 8 bases. Per the germline V gene, CDR1 is LNHNV and CDR2 is YYDKDF (reference sequence). V was pared by 0 bases and J by 8 bases, with 6 bases of the junction left unmatched. The CDR3 loop spans 15 amino acids.

This clone was seen only a few times. This chain joins TRBV19 and TRBJ1-5, with a tentative D call TRBD1 (5 bases). The length of the CDR3 is 14 residues. The V gene lost 8 bases and the J gene lost 0 bases, with 11 bases spanning the gap. Per the germline V gene, CDR1 is LNHDA and CDR2 is SQIVND (reference sequence). For the CDR3, the DNA is TGTGCCAGTGGGGGACGAATTAGCAATCAGCCCCAGCATTTT. Residues: CASGGRISNQPQHF.

Only one count was recorded for this clone. The CDR3 DNA reads TGTGCCAGCAGGATGAATCAGCCCCAGCATTTT. This sequence encodes CASRMNQPQHF. This rearrangement joins TRBV6-5 to TRBJ1-5; no definite D call. The CDR3 has 11 amino acids. Trimming shortened V by 6 bases and J by 4 bases, and 4 bases separated the two germline ends. From germline, CDR1 is MNHEY and CDR2 SVGAGI.

CDR3 in DNA: TGCAGCGTTGAAGGGGCCAGTATCTCGACAGATACGCAGTATTTT. It translates to CSVEGASISTDTQYF. The rearrangement uses TRBV29-1 and TRBJ2-3; D gene ambiguous. The CDR3 consists of 15 residues. Per germline, CDR1 SQVTM and CDR2 ANQGSEA. V lost 1 base to trimming and J lost 3 bases, with 14 bases between them.